These 6 T cell receptor beta chains were sequenced from one sample in a study of Ad26.COV2.S vaccination and SARS-CoV-2 variants. Stated treatment: some 20 received Ad26.COV2.S at low or high dose, single or two shots; several received placebo; per-sample allocation not given. Samples analyzed were those drawn on day 63 after the first vaccine or placebo injection. Profiled with immunoSEQ multiplex PCR; TCRdb holds only in-frame clones, not every one. This sample carries around 450,000 clones, roughly nine tenths of them seen once, and the ten largest clones take approximately 2.5%. This specimen was peripheral blood, taken in a trial of Ad26.COV2.S vaccine versus placebo. The receptors originated from a person between 18 and 60 years old who received the Ad26.COV2.S COVID-19 vaccine or a placebo.

V is TRBV20-1 and J is TRBJ1-5; no clear D. CDR1 DFQATT and CDR2 SNEGSKA come from the germline V gene (reference sequence). The CDR3 consists of 11 residues. V shed 6 bases and J shed 2 bases, with 5 bases lying between them. The CDR3 sequence is CSAVGNQPQHF. The CDR3 nucleotides are TGCAGTGCGGTGGGCAATCAGCCCCAGCATTTT.

The chain uses TRBV7-2 and TRBJ2-7; D gene unclear. V lost 0 bases, J lost 0 bases, and 18 bases lay in between. Per the germline V gene, CDR1 is SGHTA and CDR2 is FQGNSA. The CDR3 sequence is 18 residues long. The chain's CDR3 is CASSLAATTRPYSYEQYV. The CDR3 bases are TGTGCCAGCAGCTTAGCGGCTACAACACGACCCTACTCCTACGAGCAGTACGTC.

V is TRBV4-3 and J is TRBJ1-4; D not resolved. The V end was cut by 1 base, the J end by 1 base, with 16 bases between. The CDR3 is 18 amino acids. The V gene's germline CDR1 is LGHNA and CDR2 YSLEER. The chain's CDR3 is CASSQGWIWRGTNEKLFF. For the CDR3, the DNA is TGCGCCAGCAGCCAAGGATGGATATGGAGAGGAACTAATGAAAAACTGTTTTTT.

This clone appeared once. V usage is TRBV28 and J usage is TRBJ2-2, with TRBD2 matching over 8 bases. The germline CDR1 and CDR2 sequences are MDHEN and SYDVKM. This CDR3 is 15 amino acids long. With V trimmed by 8 bases and J by 1 base, 6 bases remained unmatched. Here the CDR3 reads CASVPLAENTGELFF. CDR3 sequence (DNA): TGTGCCAGCGTCCCACTAGCGGAGAACACCGGGGAGCTGTTTTTT. Complete variable domain (other parts from reference TRBV28 and TRBJ2-2): DVKVTQSSRYLVKRTGEKVFLECVQDMDHENMFWYRQDPGLGLRLIYFSYDVKMKEKGDIPEGYSVSREKKERFSLILESASTNQTSMYLCASVPLAENTGELFFGEGSRLTVL.

This rearrangement joins TRBV4-1 to TRBJ2-6; D gene uncertain. Germline lookup yields CDR1 MGHRA and CDR2 YSYEKL. The CDR3 is made up of 17 amino acids. Trimming shortened V by 1 base and J by 1 base, and 11 bases separated the two germline ends. In DNA, the CDR3 is TGCGCCAGCAGCCAAGGGGCGGCTCGGTCTGGGGCCAACGTCCTGACTTTC. It encodes CASSQGAARSGANVLTF.

This rearrangement joins TRBV5-1 to TRBJ1-3; D not resolved. CDR1 and CDR2 from the germline V gene are SGHRS and YFSETQ. Trimming took 4 bases from V and 1 from J, leaving 12 bases between them. The CDR3 is 15 residues long. CDR3 in amino acids: CASSPLQGSGNTIYF. CDR3 nucleotides: TGCGCCAGCAGCCCGCTACAAGGATCTGGAAACACCATATATTTT.